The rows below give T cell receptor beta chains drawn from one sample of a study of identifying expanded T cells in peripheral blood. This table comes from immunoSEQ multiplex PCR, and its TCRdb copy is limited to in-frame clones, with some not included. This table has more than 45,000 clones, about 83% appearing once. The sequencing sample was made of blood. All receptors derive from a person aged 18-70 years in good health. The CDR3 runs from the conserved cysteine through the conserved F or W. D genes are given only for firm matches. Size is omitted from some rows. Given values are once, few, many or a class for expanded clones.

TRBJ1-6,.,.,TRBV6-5,TGTGCCAGCAGTTACAGGGACTTGGGGTCACCCCTCCACTTT,CASSYRDLGSPLHF
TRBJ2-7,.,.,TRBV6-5,TGTGCCAGCAGTTTCAAAGCCGGGTCTCTCATGTACGAGCAGTACTTC,CASSFKAGSLMYEQYF
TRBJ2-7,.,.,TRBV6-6,TGTGCCAGCGCTGTACAAAGCTACGAGCAGTACTTC,CASAVQSYEQYF
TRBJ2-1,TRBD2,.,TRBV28,TGTGCCAGCAGTCCCCAACGCGGGAGAATCTATGAGCAGTTCTTC,CASSPQRGRIYEQFF
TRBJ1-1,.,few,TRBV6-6,TGTGCCAGCAGTGGGGACTCCACTGAAGCTTTCTTT,CASSGDSTEAFF
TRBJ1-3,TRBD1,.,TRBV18,TGTGCCAGCTCACCAGGAACAGGGGGCGTCGGAAACACCATATATTTT,CASSPGTGGVGNTIYF
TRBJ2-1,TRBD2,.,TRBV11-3,TGTGCCAGCAGCTCCGCGGGACTACGATACAATGAGCAGTTCTTC,CASSSAGLRYNEQFF
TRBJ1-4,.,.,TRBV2,TGTGCCAGCAAATCTTGGAGGGAAAAACTGTTTTTT,CASKSWREKLFF
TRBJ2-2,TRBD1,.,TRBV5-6,TGTGCCAGCAGCTTACCCCTTGACAGGGCGAGTACCGGGGAGCTGTTTTTT,CASSLPLDRASTGELFF
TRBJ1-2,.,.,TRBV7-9,TGTGCCAGCAGCTTGGGCGGCCCGACTGGCTACACCTTC,CASSLGGPTGYTF
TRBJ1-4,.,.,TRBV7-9,TGTGCCAGCAGCTTAGGAGGAGGAACTAATGAAAAACTGTTTTTT,CASSLGGGTNEKLFF
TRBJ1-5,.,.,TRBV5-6,TGTGCCAGCAGCCTTGGAATCTCTCAGCCCCAGCATTTT,CASSLGISQPQHF
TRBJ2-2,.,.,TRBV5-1,TGCGCCAGCGCCCAGGGTGACGGGGAGCTGTTTTTT,CASAQGDGELFF
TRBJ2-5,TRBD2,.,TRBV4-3,TGCGCCAGCAGCCCGACTAGCGGGAGGGTGGGGGAGACCCAGTACTTC,CASSPTSGRVGETQYF
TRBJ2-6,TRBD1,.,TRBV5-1,TGCGCCAGCAGCTTGAAGAGGACAGGGTGGTCTGGGGCCAACGTCCTGACTTTC,CASSLKRTGWSGANVLTF
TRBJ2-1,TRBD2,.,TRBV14,TGTGCCAGCAGCAACTCGGGACTAGCGGGAGGGAGCTCCTACAATGAGCAGTTCTTC,CASSNSGLAGGSSYNEQFF
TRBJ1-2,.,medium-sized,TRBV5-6,TGTGCCAGCAGCGCCGTCGGCAGGGGCACCCCCTATGGCTACACCTTC,CASSAVGRGTPYGYTF
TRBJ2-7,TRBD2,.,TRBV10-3,TGTGCCATCAGTAGCGGCGGGGGTTACGAGCAGTACTTC,CAISSGGGYEQYF
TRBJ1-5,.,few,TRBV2,TGTGCCAGCAGTGCAGGGAGGGATCAGCCCCAGCATTTT,CASSAGRDQPQHF
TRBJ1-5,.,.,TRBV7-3,TGTGCCAGCAGTCTAGGGCACAACAATCAGCCCCAGCATTTT,CASSLGHNNQPQHF
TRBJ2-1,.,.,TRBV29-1,TGCAGCGTAAGGGACCCTCCCAATGAGCAGTTCTTC,CSVRDPPNEQFF
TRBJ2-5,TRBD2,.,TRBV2,TGTGCCAGCAGTGATTCTCTAGCGGGGGGGCCCGAGACCCAGTACTTC,CASSDSLAGGPETQYF
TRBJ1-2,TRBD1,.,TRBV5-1,TGCGCCAGCAGCTCCGACACGACAGGGGGGATAAGGGGCTACACCTTC,CASSSDTTGGIRGYTF
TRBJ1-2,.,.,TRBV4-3,TGCGCCAGCAGCCAAGACGTAGGGTATGGCTACACCTTC,CASSQDVGYGYTF
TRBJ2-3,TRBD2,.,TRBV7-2,TGTGCCAGCAGCCAAAGAGCGGGAGCAGATACGCAGTATTTT,CASSQRAGADTQYF
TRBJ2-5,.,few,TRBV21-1,TGTGCCAGCAGAACTTCTGGGGGTAGAGGGGGCCGATGCCTAAAGACCCAGTACTTC,CASRTSGGRGGRCLKTQYF
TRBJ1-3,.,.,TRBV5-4,TGTGCCAGCAGCTTGCCGACAGGAGCTGGAAACACCATATATTTT,CASSLPTGAGNTIYF
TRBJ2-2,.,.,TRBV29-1,TGCAGCGGTAGCTTAGTTTCCGGGGAGCTGTTTTTT,CSGSLVSGELFF
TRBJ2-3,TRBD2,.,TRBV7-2,TGTGCCAGCAGCTCCGGGACTAGCGCTCCCACGCAGTATTTT,CASSSGTSAPTQYF
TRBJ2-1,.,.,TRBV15,TGTGCCACCAGCAGAGAATTGCAGCTAGCCTACAATGAGCAGTTCTTC,CATSRELQLAYNEQFF
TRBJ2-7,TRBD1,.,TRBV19,TGTGCCAGCGGACAGGGGGGGGTTTACGAGCAGTACTTC,CASGQGGVYEQYF
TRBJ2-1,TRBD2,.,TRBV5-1,TGCGCCAGCAGCTCTAGCGGCTCCTACAATGAGCAGTTCTTC,CASSSSGSYNEQFF
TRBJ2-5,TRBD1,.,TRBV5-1,TGCGCCAGCAGCTTGTCAGGGGGAGAGACCCAGTACTTC,CASSLSGGETQYF
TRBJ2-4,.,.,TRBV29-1,TGCAGCGTAAGAGATCTAGCCAAAAACATTCAGTACTTC,CSVRDLAKNIQYF
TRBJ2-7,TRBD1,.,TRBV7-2,TGTGCCAGCAGCATCCAGGGGGTCTACGAGCAGTACTTC,CASSIQGVYEQYF
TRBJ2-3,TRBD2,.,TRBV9,TGTGCCAGCAGCGTAGTTAGCGGGAGTGGTTTGGATACGCAGTATTTT,CASSVVSGSGLDTQYF
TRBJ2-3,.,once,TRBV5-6,TGTGCCAGCAGCTTGATCGGAACTAGCACAGATACGCAGTATTTT,CASSLIGTSTDTQYF
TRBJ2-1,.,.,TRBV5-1,TGCGCCAGCAGCTTGGCCGTGGGCAGCTACAATGAGCAGTTCTTC,CASSLAVGSYNEQFF
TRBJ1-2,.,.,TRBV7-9,TGTGCCAGCAGCCTCGGGTCGGATCTCTATGGCTACACCTTC,CASSLGSDLYGYTF